Presented here are 27 T cell receptor beta chains from one specimen sequenced in a study of OX40 agonist ivuxolimab in advanced cancers. Sequencing was performed with immunoSEQ multiplex PCR; in TCRdb, only in-frame clones are kept and a portion is missing. The table shows tens of thousands of clones, with around 83% occurring only once. The input for sequencing was CD4+ or CD8+ T cells sorted from blood, taken in a trial of the OX40 agonist ivuxolimab. All receptors derive from an adult with an advanced solid tumor such as melanoma, head and neck, liver or kidney cancer.

The chain links TRBV10-1 to TRBJ2-1; D unclear. Germline CDR1 and CDR2: WNHNN and SYGVQD (reference sequence). V lost 3 bases, J lost 6 bases, and 12 bases lay in between. The CDR3 has 14 amino acids. In nucleotides, the CDR3 is TGCGCCAGCAGTGAAACCGGGTCAGGCAATGAGCAGTTCTTC. This translates into CASSETGSGNEQFF.

In this sample, this clone turned up a few times. This chain links TRBV25-1 with TRBJ2-3, with D possibly matching TRBD1 (5 bases). The CDR3 has 13 residues. Germline CDR1 reads MGHDK; CDR2 reads SYGVNS. V was shortened by 6 bases and J by 4 bases, with 11 bases between the two germline ends. In DNA, the CDR3 is TGTGCCAGCAGCATCCAGGGTTCAGATACGCAGTATTTT. This codes for CASSIQGSDTQYF.

The chain has TRBV7-8 and TRBJ1-1; D may be TRBD1 (5 bases). Germline lookup yields CDR1 SGHVS and CDR2 FQNEAQ. CDR3 length equals 13 residues. The ends were cut back, 0 bases at V and 6 bases at J, with 8 bases in the middle. The CDR3 sequence is CASSLAGAAEAFF. In DNA form, the CDR3 reads TGTGCCAGCAGCTTAGCTGGGGCAGCTGAAGCTTTCTTT.

The rearrangement uses TRBV28 and TRBJ1-2; 8 positions agree with TRBD1. The V segment lost 6 bases and the J segment 3 bases; nucleotides outside the gene matches: 6. Germline V lookup: CDR1 MDHEN, CDR2 SYDVKM. The CDR3 has 14 residues. CDR3 sequence reads: CASRRAGGDYGYTF. CDR3 nucleotides: TGTGCCAGCAGGAGAGCAGGGGGCGACTATGGCTACACCTTC.

The chain has TRBV6-5 and TRBJ1-4; TRBD1 is a possible D gene (5 bases). This CDR3 is 14 amino acids long. V lost 8 bases to trimming and J lost 6 bases, with 16 bases between them. Germline V lookup: CDR1 MNHEY, CDR2 SVGAGI. The CDR3 loop is CASAPGDLDEKLFF. CDR3 coding DNA: TGTGCCAGCGCCCCGGGGGATTTGGATGAAAAACTGTTTTTT.

The rearrangement joins TRBV18 to TRBJ2-1; 13 positions agree with TRBD2. Germline CDR1 is KGHSH and CDR2 is LQKENI. The CDR3 loop spans 14 amino acids. The V segment lost 3 bases and the J segment 16 bases; nucleotides outside the gene matches: 9. DNA of the CDR3: TGTGCCAGCTCACCCCCACTAGCGGGGGGGCCAGGATTCTTC. Residues: CASSPPLAGGPGFF.

The chain uses TRBV7-2 and TRBJ2-3; weak D call: TRBD2 (5 bases). Per the germline V gene, CDR1 is SGHTA and CDR2 is FQGNSA. V was trimmed by 4 bases and J by 7 bases, leaving 6 bases between them. The CDR3 covers 11 residues. The CDR3 loop is CASSSGYTQYF. CDR3 bases: TGTGCCAGCAGCTCGGGATATACGCAGTATTTT.

This clone was counted only a few times. This chain joins TRBV5-1 and TRBJ2-7, with 10 bases fitting TRBD2. The CDR3 length is 15 residues. The ends lost 3 bases at V and 0 bases at J; junction bases unmatched: 3. Per germline, CDR1 SGHRS and CDR2 YFSETQ. Written as DNA, the CDR3 is TGCGCCAGCAGCTGGGCTAGCGGGAGCTCCTACGAGCAGTACTTC. It translates to CASSWASGSSYEQYF.

This chain connects TRBV7-2 to TRBJ2-7, with 14 bases that match TRBD2. The CDR3 length is 14 residues. From germline, CDR1 is SGHTA and CDR2 FQGNSA. J lost 4 bases, V lost 5 bases, and 1 base had no gene match. The chain's CDR3 is CASSRTSGRYEQYF. CDR3 nucleotide sequence: TGTGCCAGCAGCCGGACTAGCGGGAGGTACGAGCAGTACTTC.

The chain links TRBV6-6 to TRBJ1-2; a possible D gene is TRBD1 (5 bases). Trimming removed 0 bases at V and 4 bases at J, with 6 bases between. The germline V gene encodes CDR1 MNHNY and CDR2 SVGAGI (reference sequence). CDR3 length equals 13 residues. The CDR3 nucleotides read TGTGCCAGCAGTTACTCGGACATCTATGGCTACACCTTC. It translates to CASSYSDIYGYTF.

This clone was counted between two and nine times. The gene calls are TRBV5-8 and TRBJ2-7; 8 nucleotides line up with TRBD1. Germline loops: CDR1 SGHTS, CDR2 YDEGEE. The CDR3 consists of 14 residues. J gave up 2 bases and V 4 bases, and 5 bases lay outside the gene matches. The CDR3 bases are TGTGCCAGCAGCCTCGGGACAGGTACCTACGAGCAGTACTTC. Amino acid sequence: CASSLGTGTYEQYF.

The rearrangement joins TRBV19 to TRBJ2-1, with TRBD1 matching over 11 bases. With V trimmed by 7 bases and J by 2 bases, 4 bases remained unmatched. Per the germline V gene, CDR1 is LNHDA and CDR2 is SQIVND (reference sequence). This CDR3 comprises 15 residues. The CDR3 loop is CASTRTGGTYNEQFF. CDR3 DNA sequence: TGTGCCAGTACCCGGACAGGGGGCACCTACAATGAGCAGTTCTTC.

The rearrangement links TRBV7-2 to TRBJ1-4; no definite D call. This CDR3 region has 14 residues. CDR1 SGHTA and CDR2 FQGNSA come from the germline V gene. V lost 6 bases, J lost 0 bases, and 8 bases lay in between. CDR3 sequence reads: CASRATATNEKLFF. The DNA for the CDR3 is TGTGCCAGCAGAGCGACGGCAACTAATGAAAAACTGTTTTTT. The whole variable domain, filled in from reference TRBV7-2 and TRBJ1-4, reads GAGVSQSPSNKVTEKGKDVELRCDPISGHTALYWYRQSLGQGLEFLIYFQGNSAPDKSGLPSDRFSAERTGGSVSTLTIQRTQQEDSAVYLCASRATATNEKLFFGSGTQLSVL.

The chain joins TRBV4-1 to TRBJ1-1; D gene unclear. With 2 bases removed from V and 1 base from J, the gap between germline ends came to 5 bases. Germline CDR1 MGHRA, CDR2 YSYEKL. The CDR3 contains 13 residues. The CDR3 is CASSQRQNTEAFF. CDR3 nucleotides: TGCGCCAGCAGCCAACGGCAGAACACTGAAGCTTTCTTT.

The chain is built from TRBV28 and TRBJ1-5, with 8 positions matching TRBD1. CDR3 length: 15 residues. Germline V lookup: CDR1 MDHEN, CDR2 SYDVKM. Trimming took 4 bases from V and 0 from J; bases not matched to a gene: 2. CDR3 loop: CASSWTGFSNQPQHF. The CDR3 region has the DNA TGTGCCAGCAGTTGGACAGGGTTTAGCAATCAGCCCCAGCATTTT.

V is TRBV7-8 and J is TRBJ2-3; D gene unclear. The CDR3 is 14 amino acids. Looked up from germline, CDR1 is SGHVS and CDR2 is FQNEAQ. The germline V and J ends were trimmed by 0 bases and 3 bases, with 7 bases remaining between them. CDR3 sequence reads: CASSLARMTDTQYF. The CDR3, as DNA: TGTGCCAGCAGCTTAGCTCGGATGACAGATACGCAGTATTTT.

This clone was seen a handful of times. The chain is built from TRBV12-5 and TRBJ1-2; D uncertain. This CDR3 is 12 amino acids long. Germline V gives CDR1 LGHNT, CDR2 FRNRAP. V dropped 0 bases and J dropped 7 bases, with 6 bases sitting between them. CDR3 loop: CASGLVQSGYTF. CDR3 nucleotide sequence: TGTGCTAGTGGTTTGGTCCAGTCTGGCTACACCTTC. The entire variable domain, with the rest obtained from reference TRBV12-5 and TRBJ1-2, is as follows: DARVTQTPRHKVTEMGQEVTMRCQPILGHNTVFWYRQTMMQGLELLAYFRNRAPLDDSGMPKDRFSAEMPDATLATLKIQPSEPRDSAVYFCASGLVQSGYTFGSGTRLTVV.

The gene calls are TRBV9 and TRBJ2-1; 12 nucleotides agree with TRBD2. Germline V gives CDR1 SGDLS, CDR2 YYNGEE. With V trimmed by 4 bases and J by 9 bases, 8 bases remained unmatched. The CDR3 is 15 residues long. The CDR3 here is CASSPRLAGAVEQFF. CDR3 nucleotide sequence: TGTGCCAGCAGCCCCCGACTAGCGGGAGCGGTTGAGCAGTTCTTC.

A single count supports this clone. The V and J genes are TRBV30 and TRBJ1-1, with no clear D. The germline V gene has CDR1 GTSNPN and CDR2 SVGIG (reference sequence). Trimming removed 2 bases at V and 4 bases at J, with 11 bases between. The CDR3 has 13 amino acids. The CDR3 DNA sequence: TGTGCCTGGAGTCATGTGGGGAGCACTGAAGCTTTCTTT. Amino acid sequence: CAWSHVGSTEAFF.

The rearrangement links TRBV29-1 to TRBJ1-3; D remains unclear. Per germline, CDR1 SQVTM and CDR2 ANQGSEA. The ends were cut back, 6 bases at V and 0 bases at J, with 12 bases in the middle. CDR3 length equals 14 residues. The DNA of the CDR3 is TGCAGCGTCCTAAAGGGCAGCTCTGGAAACACCATATATTTT. Amino acid sequence: CSVLKGSSGNTIYF.

V usage is TRBV28 and J usage is TRBJ2-3; D is undetermined. CDR1 is MDHEN, CDR2 SYDVKM, per germline. The CDR3 runs 16 residues. The V end lost 5 bases, the J end lost 0 bases, and 15 bases lay between the germline ends. The CDR3 here is CASSLGWSSSTDTQYF. In DNA, the CDR3 is TGTGCCAGCAGTCTCGGATGGAGCTCTAGCACAGATACGCAGTATTTT.

J is TRBJ2-3 and V is TRBV2, with 8 bases that match TRBD2. This CDR3 is 15 amino acids long. With V trimmed by 8 bases and J by 2 bases, 9 bases remained unmatched. Germline V CDR1 and CDR2: SNHLY, FYNNEI. CDR3: CASLRSSGVTDTQYF. For the CDR3, the DNA is TGTGCCAGCCTCCGGAGTAGCGGGGTCACAGATACGCAGTATTTT.

The chain joins TRBV5-4 to TRBJ1-1; 9 bases match TRBD1. V lost 4 bases, J lost 1 base, and 2 bases stayed unmatched. The germline V gene encodes CDR1 SGHNT and CDR2 YYREEE (reference sequence). CDR3 length: 14 residues. CDR3 sequence reads: CASSRGQGNTEAFF. The CDR3 nucleotides read TGTGCCAGCAGCCGGGGACAGGGGAACACTGAAGCTTTCTTT.

V usage is TRBV21-1 and J usage is TRBJ2-2; the table gives TRBD1 as D, unverified against the DNA. TRBV21-1 is a pseudogene. The CDR3 runs to 21 residues. The CDR3 DNA reads TGTGCCAGCAGCAAATCTGAAGTGGACAGGGTAGCGATTCATGCCTCCGGGGAGCTGTTTTTT. Protein: CASSKSEVDRVAIHASGELFF.

The CDR3 spells CASSENGGLSTDTQYF. CDR3 bases: TGTGCCAGCAGTGAGAACGGGGGTCTTAGCACAGATACGCAGTATTTT. The chain uses TRBV2 and TRBJ2-3; tentatively, D is TRBD2 (6 bases). CDR1 and CDR2 (germline): SNHLY, FYNNEI. The CDR3 totals 16 residues. Trimming left V 3 bases short and J 0 bases short, with 13 bases between.

The V and J genes are TRBV6-5 and TRBJ1-2; D uncertain. Trimming stripped 8 bases from V and 2 bases from J, with 9 bases between. This CDR3 comprises 12 residues. Per germline, CDR1 MNHEY and CDR2 SVGAGI. The CDR3: CASRTLNYGYTF. The CDR3 DNA is TGTGCCAGCCGGACCCTAAACTATGGCTACACCTTC.

This chain links TRBV6-6 with TRBJ1-5; 10 bases match TRBD1. Germline loops: CDR1 MNHNY, CDR2 SVGAGI (reference sequence). The CDR3 totals 15 residues. V was clipped by 7 bases and J by 0 bases; unmatched bases: 3. For the CDR3, the DNA is TGTGCCAGCACCAGACAGGGGGCTAGCAATCAGCCCCAGCATTTT. Protein sequence: CASTRQGASNQPQHF.